A selection of T cell receptor beta chains follows, all from one sample in a study of blood T cell repertoires in COVID-19. TCRdb's table, derived via immunoSEQ multiplex PCR, lists solely in-frame clones and lacks some. Altogether approximately 140,000 clones are present, 80% to 90% being singletons, with the ten largest covering around 8%. The material sequenced was peripheral blood. Receptors originate from a woman aged 60-70 years with COVID-19, enrolled during active disease. CDR3s include the opening cysteine and the closing phenylalanine or tryptophan. D genes are given only for firm matches. A clone size is listed for some rows: how often the clone was seen (once, few, many), or a class if it is expanded.

>TRBV30|TRBJ1-4|16|TRBD1|.
CAWSGGTGTMGEKLFF
TGTGCCTGGAGTGGGGGGACAGGCACTATGGGTGAAAAACTGTTTTTT
>TRBV10-3|TRBJ2-7|14|TRBD1|.
CAISDGDRGYEQYF
TGTGCCATCAGTGATGGAGACAGGGGCTACGAGCAGTACTTC
>TRBV7-9|TRBJ2-7|14|.|.
CASSDTGGPYEQYF
TGTGCCAGCAGCGATACCGGGGGTCCCTACGAGCAGTACTTC
>TRBV7-9|TRBJ1-1|15|.|.
CASSSGTGVTTEAFF
TGTGCCAGCAGCTCTGGAACGGGGGTTACAACTGAAGCTTTCTTT
>TRBV3-1/TRBV3-2|TRBJ2-2|12|.|.
CASSLQTGELFF
TGTGCCAGCAGCCTACAAACCGGGGAGCTGTTTTTT
>TRBV30|TRBJ1-1|11|.|.
CAGERNTEAFF
TGTGCCGGGGAGCGGAACACTGAAGCTTTCTTT
>TRBV25-1|TRBJ1-1|13|.|few
CASSQPGATEAFF
TGTGCCAGCAGTCAGCCAGGGGCTACTGAAGCTTTCTTT
>TRBV27|TRBJ1-6|16|.|.
CASSLGRGSYNSPLHF
TGTGCCAGCAGTTTAGGGAGGGGGTCCTATAATTCACCCCTCCACTTT
>TRBV7-3|TRBJ2-1|17|TRBD2|few
CASSLTESGGLYNEQFF
TGTGCCAGCAGCTTAACGGAAAGCGGGGGACTGTACAATGAGCAGTTCTTC
>TRBV5-6|TRBJ1-5|16|.|.
CASSFLGDNSNQPQHF
TGTGCCAGCAGCTTCCTGGGGGACAATAGCAATCAGCCCCAGCATTTT
>TRBV3-1/TRBV3-2|TRBJ2-7|14|.|.
CASSQDVGGYEQYF
TGTGCCAGCAGCCAAGATGTGGGGGGTTACGAGCAGTACTTC
>TRBV6-6|TRBJ2-3|16|TRBD2|.
CASSVGTSGGTDTQYF
TGTGCCAGCAGTGTCGGGACTAGCGGGGGGACAGATACGCAGTATTTT
>TRBV5-4|TRBJ2-7|13|.|once
CASSSDSSYEQYF
TGTGCCAGCAGCTCGGACAGCTCCTACGAGCAGTACTTC